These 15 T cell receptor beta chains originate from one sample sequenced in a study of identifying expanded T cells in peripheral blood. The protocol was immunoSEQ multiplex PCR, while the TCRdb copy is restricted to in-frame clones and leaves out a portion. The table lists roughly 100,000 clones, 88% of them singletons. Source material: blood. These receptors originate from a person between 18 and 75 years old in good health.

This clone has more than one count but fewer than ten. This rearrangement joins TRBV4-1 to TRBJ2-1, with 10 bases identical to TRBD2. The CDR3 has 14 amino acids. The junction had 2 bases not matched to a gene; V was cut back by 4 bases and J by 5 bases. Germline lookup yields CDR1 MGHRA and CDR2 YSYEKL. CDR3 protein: CASSRGLADNEQFF. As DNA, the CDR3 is TGCGCCAGCAGCCGAGGACTAGCGGACAATGAGCAGTTCTTC.

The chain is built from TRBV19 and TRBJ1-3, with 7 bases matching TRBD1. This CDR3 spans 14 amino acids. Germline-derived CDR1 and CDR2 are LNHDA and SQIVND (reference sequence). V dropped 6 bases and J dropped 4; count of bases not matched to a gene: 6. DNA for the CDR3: TGTGCCAGTAGCATTTCGACAGGGGGAAACACCATATATTTT. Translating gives CASSISTGGNTIYF.

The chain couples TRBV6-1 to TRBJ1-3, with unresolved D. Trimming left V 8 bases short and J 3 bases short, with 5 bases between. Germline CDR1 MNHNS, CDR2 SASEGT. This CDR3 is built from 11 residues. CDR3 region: CASVHGNTIYF. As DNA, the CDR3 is TGTGCCAGCGTCCATGGAAACACCATATATTTT.

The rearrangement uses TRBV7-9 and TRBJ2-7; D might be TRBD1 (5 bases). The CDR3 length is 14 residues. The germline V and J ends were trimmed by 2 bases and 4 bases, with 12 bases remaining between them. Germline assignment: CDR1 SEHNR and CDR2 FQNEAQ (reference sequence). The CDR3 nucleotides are TGTGCCAGCAGCTTAAGCGCAGGGAAGTACGAGCAGTACTTC. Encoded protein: CASSLSAGKYEQYF.

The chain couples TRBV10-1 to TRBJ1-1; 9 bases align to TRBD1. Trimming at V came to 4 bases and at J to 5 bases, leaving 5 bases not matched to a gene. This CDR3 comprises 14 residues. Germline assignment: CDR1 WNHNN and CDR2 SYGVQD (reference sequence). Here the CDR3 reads CASSADRGRTEAFF. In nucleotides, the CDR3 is TGCGCCAGCAGTGCGGACAGGGGAAGAACTGAAGCTTTCTTT.

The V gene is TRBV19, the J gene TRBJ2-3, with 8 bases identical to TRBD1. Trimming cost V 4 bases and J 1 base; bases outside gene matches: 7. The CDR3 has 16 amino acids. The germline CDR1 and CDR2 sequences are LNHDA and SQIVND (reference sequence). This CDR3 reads CASSTDRGLGTDTQYF. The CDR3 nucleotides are TGTGCCAGTAGTACAGACAGGGGTCTGGGCACAGATACGCAGTATTTT.

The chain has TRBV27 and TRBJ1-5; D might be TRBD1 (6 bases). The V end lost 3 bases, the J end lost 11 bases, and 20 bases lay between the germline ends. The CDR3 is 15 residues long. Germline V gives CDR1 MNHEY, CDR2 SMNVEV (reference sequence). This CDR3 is CASSLDRDTIGSQHF. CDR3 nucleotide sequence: TGTGCCAGCAGTTTGGACCGGGACACCATCGGTTCCCAGCATTTT.

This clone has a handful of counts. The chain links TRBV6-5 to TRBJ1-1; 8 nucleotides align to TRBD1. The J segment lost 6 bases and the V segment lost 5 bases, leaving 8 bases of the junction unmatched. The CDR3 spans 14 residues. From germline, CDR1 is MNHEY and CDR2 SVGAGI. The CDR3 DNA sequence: TGTGCCAGCAGTAGGGGACAGGAAGCATCTGAAGCTTTCTTT. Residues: CASSRGQEASEAFF.

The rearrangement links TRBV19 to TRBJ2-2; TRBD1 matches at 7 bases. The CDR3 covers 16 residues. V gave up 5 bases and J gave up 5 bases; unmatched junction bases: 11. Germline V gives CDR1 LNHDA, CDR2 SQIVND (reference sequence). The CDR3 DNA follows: TGTGCCAGTAGTTCACCGGGACAGATAAGAACCGGGGAGCTGTTTTTT. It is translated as CASSSPGQIRTGELFF.

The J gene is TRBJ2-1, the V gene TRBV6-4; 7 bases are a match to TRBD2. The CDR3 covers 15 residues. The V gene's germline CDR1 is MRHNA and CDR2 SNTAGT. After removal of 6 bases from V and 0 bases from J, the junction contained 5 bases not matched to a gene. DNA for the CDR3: TGTGCCAGCAGGCGGGGGTCTAGCTCCTACAATGAGCAGTTCTTC. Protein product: CASRRGSSSYNEQFF.

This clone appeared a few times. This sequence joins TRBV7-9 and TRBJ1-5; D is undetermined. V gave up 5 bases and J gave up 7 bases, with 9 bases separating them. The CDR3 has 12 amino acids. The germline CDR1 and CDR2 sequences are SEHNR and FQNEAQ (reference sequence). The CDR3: CASSLENQPQHF. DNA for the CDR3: TGTGCCAGCAGCCTCGAAAACCAGCCCCAGCATTTT.

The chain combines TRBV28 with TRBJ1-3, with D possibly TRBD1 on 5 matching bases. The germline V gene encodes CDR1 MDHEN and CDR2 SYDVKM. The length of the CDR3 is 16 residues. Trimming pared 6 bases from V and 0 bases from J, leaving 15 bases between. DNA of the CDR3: TGTGCCAGCAGCCTGGTCGGGACCGCCTCTGGAAACACCATATATTTT. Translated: CASSLVGTASGNTIYF. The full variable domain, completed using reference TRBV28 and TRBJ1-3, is DVKVTQSSRYLVKRTGEKVFLECVQDMDHENMFWYRQDPGLGLRLIYFSYDVKMKEKGDIPEGYSVSREKKERFSLILESASTNQTSMYLCASSLVGTASGNTIYFGEGSWLTVV.

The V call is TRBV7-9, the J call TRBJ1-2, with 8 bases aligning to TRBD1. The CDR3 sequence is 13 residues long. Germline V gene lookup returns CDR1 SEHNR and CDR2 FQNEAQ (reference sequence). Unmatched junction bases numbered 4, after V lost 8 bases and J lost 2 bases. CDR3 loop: CASLGQGNYGYTF. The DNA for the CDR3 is TGTGCCAGCCTCGGACAGGGCAACTATGGCTACACCTTC.

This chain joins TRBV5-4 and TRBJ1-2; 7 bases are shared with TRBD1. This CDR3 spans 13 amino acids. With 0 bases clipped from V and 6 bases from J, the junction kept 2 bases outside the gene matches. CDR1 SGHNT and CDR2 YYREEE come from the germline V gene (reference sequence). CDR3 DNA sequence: TGTGCCAGCAGCTTGGGGGGACAGCATGGCTACACCTTC. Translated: CASSLGGQHGYTF.

CDR3 in amino acids: CASSSEAAYSPLHF. The CDR3 bases are TGTGCCAGCAGCTCGGAGGCTGCCTATTCACCCCTCCACTTT. The chain combines TRBV7-3 with TRBJ1-6; D is ambiguous. CDR1 and CDR2 (germline): SGHTA, FQGTGA. The CDR3 extends over 14 amino acids. Trimming pared 4 bases from V and 8 bases from J, leaving 12 bases between.